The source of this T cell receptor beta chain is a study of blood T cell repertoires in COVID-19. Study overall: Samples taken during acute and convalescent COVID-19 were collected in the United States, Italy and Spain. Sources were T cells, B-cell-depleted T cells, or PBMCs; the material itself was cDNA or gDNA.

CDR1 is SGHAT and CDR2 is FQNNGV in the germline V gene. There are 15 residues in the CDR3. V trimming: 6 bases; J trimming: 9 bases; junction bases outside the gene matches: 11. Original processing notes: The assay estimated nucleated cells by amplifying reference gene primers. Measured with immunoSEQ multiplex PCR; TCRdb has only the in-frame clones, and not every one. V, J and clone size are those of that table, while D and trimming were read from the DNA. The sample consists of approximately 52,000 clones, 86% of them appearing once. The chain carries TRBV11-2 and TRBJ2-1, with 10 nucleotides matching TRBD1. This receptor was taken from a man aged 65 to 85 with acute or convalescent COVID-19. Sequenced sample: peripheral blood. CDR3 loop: CASSQRQGAKVEQFF. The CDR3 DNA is TGTGCCAGCAGTCAGAGACAGGGGGCTAAGGTTGAGCAGTTCTTC. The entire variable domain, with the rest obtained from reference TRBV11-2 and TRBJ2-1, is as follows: EAGVAQSPRYKIIEKRQSVAFWCNPISGHATLYWYQQILGQGPKLLIQFQNNGVVDDSQLPKDRFSAERLKGVDSTLKIQPAKLEDSAVYLCASSQRQGAKVEQFFGPGTRLTVL.